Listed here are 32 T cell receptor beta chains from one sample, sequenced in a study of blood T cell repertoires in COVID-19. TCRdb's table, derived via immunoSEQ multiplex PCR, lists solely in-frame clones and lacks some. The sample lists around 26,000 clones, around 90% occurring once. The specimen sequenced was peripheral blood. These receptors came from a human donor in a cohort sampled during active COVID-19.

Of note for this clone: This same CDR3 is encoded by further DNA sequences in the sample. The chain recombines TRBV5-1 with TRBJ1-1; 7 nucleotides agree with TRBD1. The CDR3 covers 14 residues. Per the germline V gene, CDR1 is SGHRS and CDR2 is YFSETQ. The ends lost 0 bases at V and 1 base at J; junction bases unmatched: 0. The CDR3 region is CASSLGTGNTEAFF. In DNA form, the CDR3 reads TGCGCCAGCAGCTTGGGGACAGGGAACACTGAAGCTTTCTTT.

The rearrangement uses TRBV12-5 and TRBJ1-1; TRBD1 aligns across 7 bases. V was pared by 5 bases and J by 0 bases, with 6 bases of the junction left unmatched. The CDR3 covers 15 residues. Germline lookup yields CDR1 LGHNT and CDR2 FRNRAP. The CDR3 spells CASGPQGQLNTEAFF. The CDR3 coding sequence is TGTGCTAGTGGTCCCCAGGGACAGCTGAACACTGAAGCTTTCTTT.

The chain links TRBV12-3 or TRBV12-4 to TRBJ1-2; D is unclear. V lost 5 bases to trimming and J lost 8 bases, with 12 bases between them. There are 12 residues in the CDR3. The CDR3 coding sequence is TGTGCCAGCAGTGCCCGGGTAGAGGGCTACACCTTC. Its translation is CASSARVEGYTF.

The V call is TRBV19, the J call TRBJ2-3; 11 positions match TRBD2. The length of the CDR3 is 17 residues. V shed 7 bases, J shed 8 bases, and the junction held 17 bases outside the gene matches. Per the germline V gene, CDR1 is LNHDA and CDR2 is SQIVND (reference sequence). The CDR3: CASIGLAGSRVGRTQYF. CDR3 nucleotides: TGTGCCAGTATTGGACTAGCGGGTTCAAGGGTCGGTCGTACGCAGTATTTT.

The CDR3 sequence: CASTSARTSGGAEETQYF. CDR3 coding DNA: TGTGCCAGCACCAGCGCAAGGACTAGCGGGGGGGCGGAGGAGACCCAGTACTTC. This chain connects TRBV27 to TRBJ2-5; 15 nucleotides line up with TRBD2. In germline, CDR1 is MNHEY, CDR2 SMNVEV (reference sequence). The CDR3 runs 18 residues. V gave up 7 bases and J gave up 5 bases; unmatched junction bases: 14.

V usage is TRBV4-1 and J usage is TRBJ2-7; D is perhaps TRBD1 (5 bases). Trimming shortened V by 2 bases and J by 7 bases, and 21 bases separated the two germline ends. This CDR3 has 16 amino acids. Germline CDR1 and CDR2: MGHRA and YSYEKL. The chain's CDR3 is CASSQRQGSRSEEQYF. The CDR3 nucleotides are TGCGCCAGCAGCCAAAGGCAGGGCAGCCGATCGGAGGAGCAGTACTTC.

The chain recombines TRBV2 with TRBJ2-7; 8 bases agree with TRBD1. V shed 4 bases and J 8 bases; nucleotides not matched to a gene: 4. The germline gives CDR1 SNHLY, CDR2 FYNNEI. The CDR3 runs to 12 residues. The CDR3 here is CASSGQGPQQYF. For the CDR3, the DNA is TGTGCCAGCAGTGGACAGGGGCCGCAGCAGTACTTC.

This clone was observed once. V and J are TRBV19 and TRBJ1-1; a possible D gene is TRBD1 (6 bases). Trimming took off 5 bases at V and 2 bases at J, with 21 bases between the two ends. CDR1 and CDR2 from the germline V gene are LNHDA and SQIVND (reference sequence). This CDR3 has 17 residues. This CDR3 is CASSPRMSPGHNTEAFF. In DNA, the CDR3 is TGTGCCAGTAGTCCACGTATGTCCCCGGGACACAACACTGAAGCTTTCTTT.

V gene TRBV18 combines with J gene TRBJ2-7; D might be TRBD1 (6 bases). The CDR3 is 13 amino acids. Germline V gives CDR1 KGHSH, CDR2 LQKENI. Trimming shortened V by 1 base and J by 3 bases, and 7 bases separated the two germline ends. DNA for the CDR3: TGTGCCAGCTCACCACGGACAGTCTACGAGCAGTACTTC. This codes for CASSPRTVYEQYF.

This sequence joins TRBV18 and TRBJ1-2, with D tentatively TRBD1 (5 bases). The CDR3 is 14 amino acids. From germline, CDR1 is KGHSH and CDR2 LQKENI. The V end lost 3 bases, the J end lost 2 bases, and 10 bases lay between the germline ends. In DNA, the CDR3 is TGTGCCAGCTCACCCCAACAGGTCAACTATGGCTACACCTTC. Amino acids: CASSPQQVNYGYTF.

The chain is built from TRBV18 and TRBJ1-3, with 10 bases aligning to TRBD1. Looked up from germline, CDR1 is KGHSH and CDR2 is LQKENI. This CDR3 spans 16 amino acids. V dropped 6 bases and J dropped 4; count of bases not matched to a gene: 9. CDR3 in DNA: TGTGCCAGCTCTCGAGCCGGGACAGGGGTAGGAAACACCATATATTTT. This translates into CASSRAGTGVGNTIYF.

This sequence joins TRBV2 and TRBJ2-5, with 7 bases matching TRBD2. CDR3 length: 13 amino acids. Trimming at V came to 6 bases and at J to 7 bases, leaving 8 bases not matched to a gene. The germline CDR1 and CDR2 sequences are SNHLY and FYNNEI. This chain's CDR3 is CASSPGGQPTQYF. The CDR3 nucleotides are TGTGCCAGCAGCCCGGGGGGTCAACCGACCCAGTACTTC.

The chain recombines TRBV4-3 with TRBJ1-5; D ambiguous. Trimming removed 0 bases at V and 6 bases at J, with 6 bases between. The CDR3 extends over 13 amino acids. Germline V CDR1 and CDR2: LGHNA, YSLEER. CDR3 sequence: CASSQDEGQPQHF. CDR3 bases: TGCGCCAGCAGCCAAGACGAGGGTCAGCCCCAGCATTTT.

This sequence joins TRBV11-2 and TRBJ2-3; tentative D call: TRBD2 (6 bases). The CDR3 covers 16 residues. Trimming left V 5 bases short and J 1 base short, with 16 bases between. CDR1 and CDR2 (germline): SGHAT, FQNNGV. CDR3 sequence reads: CASSEGYGGGTDTQYF. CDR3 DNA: TGTGCCAGCAGCGAGGGGTATGGAGGGGGCACAGATACGCAGTATTTT.

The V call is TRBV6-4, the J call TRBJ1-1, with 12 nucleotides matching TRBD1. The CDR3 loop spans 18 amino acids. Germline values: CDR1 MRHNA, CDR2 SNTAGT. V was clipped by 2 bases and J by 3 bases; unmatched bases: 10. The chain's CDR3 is CASSDPRDRGPHYTEAFF. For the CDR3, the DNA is TGTGCCAGCAGTGACCCGAGGGACAGGGGGCCCCATTACACTGAAGCTTTCTTT.

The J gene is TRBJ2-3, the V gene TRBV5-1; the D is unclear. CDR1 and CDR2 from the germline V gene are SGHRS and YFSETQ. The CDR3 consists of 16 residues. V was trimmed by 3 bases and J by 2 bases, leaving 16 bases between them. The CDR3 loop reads CASSSVLSRHTDTQYF. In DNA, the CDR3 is TGCGCCAGCAGCTCGGTCCTTTCCAGACACACAGATACGCAGTATTTT.

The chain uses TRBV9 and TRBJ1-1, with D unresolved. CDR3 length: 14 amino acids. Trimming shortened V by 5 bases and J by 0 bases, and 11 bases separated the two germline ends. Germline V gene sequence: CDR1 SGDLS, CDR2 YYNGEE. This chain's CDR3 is CASSPGLLNTEAFF. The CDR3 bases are TGTGCCAGCAGTCCAGGACTTTTGAACACTGAAGCTTTCTTT.

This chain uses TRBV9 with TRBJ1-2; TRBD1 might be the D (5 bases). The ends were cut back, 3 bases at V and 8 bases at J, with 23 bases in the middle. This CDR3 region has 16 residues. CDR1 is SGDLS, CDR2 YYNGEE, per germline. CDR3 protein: CASSGGGASLPIGYTF. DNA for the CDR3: TGTGCCAGCAGCGGCGGCGGGGCCTCCCTTCCTATCGGCTACACCTTC.

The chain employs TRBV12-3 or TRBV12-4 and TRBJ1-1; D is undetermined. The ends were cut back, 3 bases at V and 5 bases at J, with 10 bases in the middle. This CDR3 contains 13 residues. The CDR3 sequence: CASSFLSGTEAFF. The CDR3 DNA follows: TGTGCCAGCAGTTTCCTCTCGGGGACTGAAGCTTTCTTT.

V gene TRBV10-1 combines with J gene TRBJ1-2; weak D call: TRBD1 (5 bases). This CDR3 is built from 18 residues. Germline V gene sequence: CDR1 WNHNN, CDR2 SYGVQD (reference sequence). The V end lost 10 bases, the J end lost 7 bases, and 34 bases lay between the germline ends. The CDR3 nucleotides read TGCGCCATACTACACCTTCCCTCCAAAACAGGATCGGGTCGTGGCTACACCTTC. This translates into CAILHLPSKTGSGRGYTF.

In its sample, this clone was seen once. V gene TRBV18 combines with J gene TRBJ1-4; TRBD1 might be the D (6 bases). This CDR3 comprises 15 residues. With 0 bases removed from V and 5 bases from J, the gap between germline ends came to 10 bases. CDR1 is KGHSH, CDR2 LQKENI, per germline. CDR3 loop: CASSPPGQRNEKLFF. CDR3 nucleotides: TGTGCCAGCTCACCACCGGGACAAAGAAATGAAAAACTGTTTTTT.

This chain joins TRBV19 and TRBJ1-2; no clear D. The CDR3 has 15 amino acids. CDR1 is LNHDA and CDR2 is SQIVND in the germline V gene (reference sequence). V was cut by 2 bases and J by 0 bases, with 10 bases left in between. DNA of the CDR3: TGTGCCAGTAGTATACGGCGGGAGGCTAACTATGGCTACACCTTC. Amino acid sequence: CASSIRREANYGYTF.

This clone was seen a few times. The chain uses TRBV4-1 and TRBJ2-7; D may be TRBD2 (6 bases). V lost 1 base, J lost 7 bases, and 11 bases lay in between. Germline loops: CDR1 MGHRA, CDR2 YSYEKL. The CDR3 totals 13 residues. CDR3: CASSQVAGNEQYF. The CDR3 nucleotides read TGCGCCAGCAGCCAAGTTGCGGGGAATGAGCAGTACTTC.

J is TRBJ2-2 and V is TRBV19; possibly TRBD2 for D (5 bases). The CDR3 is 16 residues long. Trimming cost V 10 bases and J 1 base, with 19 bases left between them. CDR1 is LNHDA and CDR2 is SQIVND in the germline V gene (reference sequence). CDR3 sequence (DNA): TGTGCCACACGCCCGAGGCAGCGGAGGAACACCGGGGAGCTGTTTTTT. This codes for CATRPRQRRNTGELFF.

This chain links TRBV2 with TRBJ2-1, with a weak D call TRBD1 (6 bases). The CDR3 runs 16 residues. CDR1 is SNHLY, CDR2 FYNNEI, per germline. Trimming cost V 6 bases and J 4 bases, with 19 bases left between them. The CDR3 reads CASSPKGPGQYNEQFF. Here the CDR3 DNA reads TGTGCCAGCAGCCCCAAGGGCCCGGGACAATACAATGAGCAGTTCTTC.

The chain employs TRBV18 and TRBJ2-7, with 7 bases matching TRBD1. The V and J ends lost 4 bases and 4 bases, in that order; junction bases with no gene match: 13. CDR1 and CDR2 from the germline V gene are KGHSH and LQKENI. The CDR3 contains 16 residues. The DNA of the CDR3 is TGTGCCAGCTCACAGGTAGTCGCGGCAGGGGGATACGAGCAGTACTTC. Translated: CASSQVVAAGGYEQYF.

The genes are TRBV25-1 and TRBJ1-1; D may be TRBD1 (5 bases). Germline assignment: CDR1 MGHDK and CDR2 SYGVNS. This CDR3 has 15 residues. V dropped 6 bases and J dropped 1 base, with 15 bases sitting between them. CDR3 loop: CASRVVGGANTEAFF. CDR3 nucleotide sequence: TGTGCCAGCAGGGTCGTTGGAGGGGCGAACACTGAAGCTTTCTTT.

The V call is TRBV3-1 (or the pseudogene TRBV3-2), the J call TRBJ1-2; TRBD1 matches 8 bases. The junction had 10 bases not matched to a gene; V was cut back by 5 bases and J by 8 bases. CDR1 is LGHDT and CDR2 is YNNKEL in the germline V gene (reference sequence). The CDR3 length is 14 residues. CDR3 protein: CASSEGAGGNGYTF. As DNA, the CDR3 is TGTGCCAGCAGCGAAGGTGCAGGGGGCAACGGCTACACCTTC.

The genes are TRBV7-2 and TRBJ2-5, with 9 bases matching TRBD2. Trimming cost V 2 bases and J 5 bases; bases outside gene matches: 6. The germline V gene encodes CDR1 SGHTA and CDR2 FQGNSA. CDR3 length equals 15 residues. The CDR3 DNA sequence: TGTGCCAGCAGCTTAAATGCGGGGGGGCCGGAGACCCAGTACTTC. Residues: CASSLNAGGPETQYF.

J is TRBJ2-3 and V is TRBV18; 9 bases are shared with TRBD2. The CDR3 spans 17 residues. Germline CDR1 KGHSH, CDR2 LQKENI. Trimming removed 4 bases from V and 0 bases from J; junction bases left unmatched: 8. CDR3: CASSLSGGPPSTDTQYF. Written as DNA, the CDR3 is TGTGCCAGCTCACTTAGCGGGGGCCCCCCCAGCACAGATACGCAGTATTTT.

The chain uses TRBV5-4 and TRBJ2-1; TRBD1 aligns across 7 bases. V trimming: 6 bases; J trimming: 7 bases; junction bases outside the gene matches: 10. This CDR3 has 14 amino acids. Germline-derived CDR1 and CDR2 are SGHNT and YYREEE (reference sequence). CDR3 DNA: TGTGCCAGCAACTTACAGGGACAGACTAATGAGCAGTTCTTC. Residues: CASNLQGQTNEQFF.

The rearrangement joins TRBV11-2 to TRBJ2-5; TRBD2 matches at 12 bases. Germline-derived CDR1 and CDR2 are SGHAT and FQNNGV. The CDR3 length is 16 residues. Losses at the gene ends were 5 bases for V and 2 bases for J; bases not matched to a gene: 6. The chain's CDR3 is CASSPSGGGTQETQYF. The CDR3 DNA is TGTGCCAGCAGCCCTAGCGGGGGGGGGACACAAGAGACCCAGTACTTC.